A selection of T cell receptor beta chains follows, all from one sample in a study of identical twins. TCRdb re-analysed the 5' RACE reads in MiXCR, keeping a single row per CDR3 protein. The repertoire holds 500,000 or so distinct CDR3 sequences, 12% to 15% seen once, with around 0.48% in the top ten. This same sample was also part of a study on yellow fever vaccine responses in identical twins.

The sample was CD4+ T cells sorted from blood. These receptors originate from a young woman in good health. Each CDR3 is given with its conserved first and last residue. The D gene is left open where the match is weak. Size values are once, few and many counts, or a class for expanded clones, and some rows have none.

-	15	few	TRBV7-2	TRBJ2-3	TGTGCCAGCAGCTGGGGGGGACAGCCCACAGATACGCAGTATTTT	CASSWGGQPTDTQYF
TRBD1	13	-	TRBV5-6	TRBJ1-2	TGTGCCAGCAGCCCGGGACAGAGGGATGGCTACACCTTC	CASSPGQRDGYTF
-	17	-	TRBV4-2	TRBJ2-7	TGTGCCAGCAGCCAAGATTGGGGGACGGGAGAGAGGTACGAGCAGTACTTC	CASSQDWGTGERYEQYF
TRBD2	16	many	TRBV5-1	TRBJ2-1	TGCGCCAGCAGCTTGGGTTCAAGCGGGAGACGCAATGAGCAGTTCTTC	CASSLGSSGRRNEQFF
TRBD2	15	few	TRBV11-2	TRBJ2-1	TGTGCCAGCAGCCTAGGCGGGGGGTTCTACAATGAGCAGTTCTTC	CASSLGGGFYNEQFF
-	15	few	TRBV10-3	TRBJ2-1	TGTGCCATCAGTGAGTCCCTGGGGTCCAACAATGAGCAGTTCTTC	CAISESLGSNNEQFF
TRBD1	14	-	TRBV20-1	TRBJ1-6	TGCAGTGCTCGCGGGACAGCTGATAATTCACCCCTCCACTTT	CSARGTADNSPLHF
-	12	few	TRBV29-1	TRBJ2-7	TGCAGCGTAGGAGACACAGACTACGAGCAGTACTTC	CSVGDTDYEQYF
-	14	-	TRBV28	TRBJ2-7	TGTGCCAGCACCCTTAGGGGGGCTAGCTACGAGCAGTACTTC	CASTLRGASYEQYF
TRBD1	17	few	TRBV15	TRBJ2-1	TGTGCCACCAGCAGAGTTCGGACAGGGAACCGTTACAATGAGCAGTTCTTC	CATSRVRTGNRYNEQFF
-	15	few	TRBV6-1	TRBJ1-5	TGTGCCAGCATGGGGACCTGGGGGAGGGATCAGCCCCAGCATTTT	CASMGTWGRDQPQHF
TRBD1	16	-	TRBV7-2	TRBJ2-3	TGTGCCAGCAGCATACAGGGGAAAGGGTTCACAGATACGCAGTATTTT	CASSIQGKGFTDTQYF
TRBD2	15	few	TRBV11-2	TRBJ2-5	TGTGCCAGCAGCTTAACGTCTAGCGGAGGCCAAGCAGAGTACTTC	CASSLTSSGGQAEYF
-	15	-	TRBV19	TRBJ2-3	TGTGCCAGTAGTATTGGGGTTCGCGGGACAGATACGCAGTATTTT	CASSIGVRGTDTQYF
-	15	-	TRBV7-2	TRBJ1-1	TGTGCCAGCAGCAGAACCCAGGGGTGGGATACTGAAGCTTTCTTT	CASSRTQGWDTEAFF
-	15	-	TRBV5-1	TRBJ2-1	TGCGCCAGCAGCTTGGGTTCCTCAAAGGGCCATGAGCAGTTCTTC	CASSLGSSKGHEQFF
TRBD1	14	many	TRBV12-3/TRBV12-4	TRBJ2-5	TGTGCCAGCAGTTTGGACAGGGGGCAAGAGACCCAGTACTTC	CASSLDRGQETQYF
TRBD1	14	many	TRBV12-3/TRBV12-4	TRBJ1-2	TGTGCCAGCAGTCTCGGAGGGGGCAGACCCCTCTACACCTTC	CASSLGGGRPLYTF
-	14	few	TRBV28	TRBJ2-7	TGTGCCAGCTCGGTGCGAGGGGTAGCTGGCGAGCAGTACTTC	CASSVRGVAGEQYF
TRBD2	16	few	TRBV7-2	TRBJ2-3	TGTGCCAGCAGCTTAGTTAGCGGGGGACAAACAGATACGCAGTATTTT	CASSLVSGGQTDTQYF
TRBD1	15	few	TRBV6-2/TRBV6-3	TRBJ2-1	TGTGCCAGCAGTGCACCGGGACAGGGAGTCAATGAGCAGTTCTTC	CASSAPGQGVNEQFF
TRBD2	18	-	TRBV12-3/TRBV12-4	TRBJ2-7	TGTGCCAGCAGTTTAGTTTCGGGACTAGCGGGAGATGAGCTCGAGCAGTACTTC	CASSLVSGLAGDELEQYF
-	15	few	TRBV5-1	TRBJ1-2	TGCGCCAGCAGCCCGGACGGCGTTCCGGCGGATGGCTACACCTTC	CASSPDGVPADGYTF
-	12	-	TRBV29-1	TRBJ2-1	TGCAGCGTTGTCTGGGGGCAAAATGAGCAGTTCTTC	CSVVWGQNEQFF
TRBD2	15	-	TRBV29-1	TRBJ2-3	TGCAGCGTTGCCCTGGCTCGGGGGGGGACAGATACGCAGTATTTT	CSVALARGGTDTQYF
TRBD2	13	-	TRBV3-1	TRBJ2-7	TGTGCCAGCAGGAGTTGGGAGGGGTACGAGCAGTACTTC	CASRSWEGYEQYF
TRBD1	14	-	TRBV7-2	TRBJ2-7	TGTGCCAGCAGCTGGACAGGGAAACAGTACGAGCAGTACTTC	CASSWTGKQYEQYF
-	14	-	TRBV28	TRBJ2-1	TGTGCCAGCTTGAGACCCGGCTCCTACAATGAGCAGTTCTTC	CASLRPGSYNEQFF
-	14	-	TRBV29-1	TRBJ2-5	TGCAGCGTTGAAACGGGACCGGGGCAAGAGACCCAGTACTTC	CSVETGPGQETQYF
TRBD1	14	-	TRBV20-1	TRBJ1-6	TGCAGTGCTAGGACTACAGGGGATGCATCACCCCTCCACTTT	CSARTTGDASPLHF
TRBD2	17	few	TRBV6-5	TRBJ2-2	TGTGCCAGCAGTTCCACGTTGGTAGCGGGAGTTAACGGGGAGCTGTTTTTT	CASSSTLVAGVNGELFF
-	13	-	TRBV5-1	TRBJ2-1	TGCGCCAGCAGCTCCCCCAGTCCCAATGAGCAGTTCTTC	CASSSPSPNEQFF
-	16	-	TRBV4-2	TRBJ2-5	TGTGCCAGCAGCCCCTTCGGAGGCAGTGTCCAAGAGACCCAGTACTTC	CASSPFGGSVQETQYF
TRBD2	15	few	TRBV20-1	TRBJ2-7	TGCAGTGCTTCCGGGACTAGCGGGGGCCACTACGAGCAGTACTTC	CSASGTSGGHYEQYF
TRBD2	15	few	TRBV5-6	TRBJ2-7	TGTGCCAGCAGCCCGACGGCTAGCGGACTCTACGAGCAGTACTTC	CASSPTASGLYEQYF
-	11	few	TRBV20-1	TRBJ2-3	TGCAGTGCGGAGGGGGGAGATACGCAGTATTTT	CSAEGGDTQYF
-	13	few	TRBV6-6	TRBJ2-2	TGTGCCAGCAAAAACAGGGACACCGGGGAGCTGTTTTTT	CASKNRDTGELFF
-	15	-	TRBV5-1	TRBJ2-2	TGCGCCAGCAGCACGGGGGACAGACTCACCGGGGAGCTGTTTTTT	CASSTGDRLTGELFF
TRBD1	15	few	TRBV12-3/TRBV12-4	TRBJ1-2	TGTGCCAGCAGTTTAGGGACAGGGGGCTTCTATGGCTACACCTTC	CASSLGTGGFYGYTF
TRBD1	15	few	TRBV4-2	TRBJ1-2	TGTGCCAGCAGCCGGGGGACAGTGCTTAACTATGGCTACACCTTC	CASSRGTVLNYGYTF
-	14	few	TRBV21-1	TRBJ1-2	TGTGCCAGCACCCCAGGGACAGGGGCTTATGGCTACACCTTC	CASTPGTGAYGYTF